Following are 29 T cell receptor beta chains from one sample sequenced in a study of molecular identifiers for immune sequencing clone quantification. One entry per CDR3 protein, called by TCRdb with MiXCR from the PCR reads. The sample holds more than 450,000 distinct CDR3 sequences, about 26% seen once. The material sequenced was naive CD8+ T cells from blood, with Jurkat cell RNA spiked in. This sample's subset: FACS-sorted CD8+CD4-CCR7+CD45RA+ naive T cells. The receptors derive from a human donor in good health. Some libraries in this study had Jurkat cell RNA spiked in.

This clonotype was found a few times. V and J are TRBV6-2 or TRBV6-3 and TRBJ2-2; D gene unclear. This CDR3 is 15 amino acids long. Germline CDR1 is MNHEY and CDR2 is SVGEGT. V gave up 2 bases and J gave up 4 bases, with 11 bases separating them. Written as DNA, the CDR3 is TGTGCCAGCAGTTACATGGGGTTGATCACCGGGGAGCTGTTTTTT. The encoded protein is CASSYMGLITGELFF.

This clonotype was found many times. This chain links TRBV7-8 with TRBJ1-2, with TRBD1 as a possible D gene (6 bases). The V end was cut by 5 bases, the J end by 7 bases, with 11 bases between. Germline assignment: CDR1 SGHVS and CDR2 FQNEAQ. This CDR3 is built from 12 residues. CDR3 in amino acids: CASSVQGSGYTF. In DNA form, the CDR3 reads TGTGCCAGCAGCGTACAGGGATCTGGCTACACCTTC.

This clonotype was found many times. The gene calls are TRBV6-1 and TRBJ2-7, with 7 bases matching TRBD1. Per germline, CDR1 MNHNS and CDR2 SASEGT. The CDR3 runs to 14 residues. V trimming: 6 bases; J trimming: 3 bases; junction bases outside the gene matches: 8. The CDR3 protein is CASRTGVLYYEQYF. CDR3 DNA: TGTGCCAGCAGAACAGGGGTCTTGTACTACGAGCAGTACTTC.

This clonotype has only a few counts. The chain couples TRBV4-1 to TRBJ2-1; 9 bases align to TRBD1. With 3 bases clipped from V and 5 bases from J, the junction kept 5 bases outside the gene matches. This CDR3 contains 15 residues. Germline values: CDR1 MGHRA, CDR2 YSYEKL. CDR3 sequence: CASSQPGTGHNEQFF. The CDR3 DNA follows: TGCGCCAGCAGCCAGCCTGGGACAGGGCACAATGAGCAGTTCTTC.

There are many counts of this clonotype. The DNA for the CDR3 is TGTGCCAGCAGCTTAGGGGGCGGTAAAGCTTTCTTT. This translates into CASSLGGGKAFF. V and J are TRBV7-9 and TRBJ1-1, with D possibly being TRBD1 (5 bases). V lost 1 base and J 9 bases, leaving 9 bases between the germline ends. The germline V gene has CDR1 SEHNR and CDR2 FQNEAQ (reference sequence). The CDR3 extends over 12 amino acids.

Turning to this clonotype: A read error may be the cause here, since a much bigger clone is one base away. The rearrangement links TRBV7-8 to TRBJ2-5; D is unclear. The CDR3 spans 15 residues. Germline CDR1 SGHVS, CDR2 FQNEAQ. DNA of the CDR3: TGTGCCGGCAGCATACGGACCCAGCCCGTAGAGACCCAGTACTTC. Protein sequence: CAGSIRTQPVETQYF.

The V gene is TRBV4-1, the J gene TRBJ2-7; 13 bases fit TRBD2. Germline trimming cut 0 bases from V and 1 base from J; bases unmatched to any gene: 6. Germline V gene sequence: CDR1 MGHRA, CDR2 YSYEKL. This CDR3 is 18 amino acids long. DNA for the CDR3: TGCGCCAGCAGCCAAGACGTGACTAGCGGGGGGAGGTCCTACGAGCAGTACTTC. It is translated as CASSQDVTSGGRSYEQYF.

This clonotype has just a few counts. The missing conserved phenylalanine or tryptophan at the end of this CDR3 makes a read error likely. The chain employs TRBV5-4 and TRBJ1-1; D is unresolved. V gave up 0 bases and J gave up 1 base, with 7 bases separating them. Germline CDR1 reads SGHNT; CDR2 reads YYREEE (reference sequence). The CDR3 has 14 residues. The CDR3 DNA reads as TGTGCCAGCAGCTTGGCCCAGGCGAACACTGAAGCTTTCTCT. Its translation is CASSLAQANTEAFS.

This clonotype was detected only a few times. The rearrangement joins TRBV25-1 to TRBJ2-7, with D maybe TRBD2 (5 bases). With 3 bases removed from V and 2 bases from J, the gap between germline ends came to 23 bases. Per germline, CDR1 MGHDK and CDR2 SYGVNS. The CDR3 runs 18 residues. CDR3 amino acids: CASSDSKKQTGIAYEQYF. The CDR3, as DNA: TGTGCCAGCAGTGATTCCAAGAAGCAAACCGGGATTGCCTACGAGCAGTACTTC.

A note on this clonotype: A read error is possible here, since a much larger clone lies one base away. The chain carries TRBV6-2 or TRBV6-3 and TRBJ1-1, with TRBD1 matching over 8 bases. The germline gives CDR1 MNHEY, CDR2 SVGEGT. This CDR3 is 15 amino acids long. V lost 2 bases and J lost 6; bases outside the gene matches: 8. CDR3 nucleotide sequence: TGTGCCAGCAGTTACGGACAGGGCGCGAGGGCTGAAGCTTTCTTT. Translation: CASSYGQGARAEAFF.

V and J are TRBV9 and TRBJ1-6; 9 bases align to TRBD1. CDR1 and CDR2 (germline): SGDLS, YYNGEE. The CDR3 runs to 15 residues. V shed 3 bases, J shed 5 bases, and the junction held 3 bases outside the gene matches. The CDR3 bases are TGTGCCAGCAGCGGAGGGACAGGGCATAATTCACCCCTCCACTTT. It is translated as CASSGGTGHNSPLHF.

Remarks on this clonotype: A much larger clonotype is one base distant, so this may be a read error. The rearrangement joins TRBV6-2 or TRBV6-3 to TRBJ1-5; tentative D call: TRBD1 (5 bases). Looked up from germline, CDR1 is MNHEY and CDR2 is SVGEGT. V gave up 5 bases and J gave up 5 bases, with 13 bases separating them. CDR3 length equals 14 residues. CDR3 nucleotides: TGTGCCAGCAGTCCTGGGGGTTTAGATCAGCCCCAGCATTTT. As protein: CASSPGGLDQPQHF.

This clonotype was seen at least ten times. The chain is built from TRBV7-2 and TRBJ1-1, with unresolved D. The CDR3 is made up of 14 amino acids. Trimming took off 3 bases at V and 8 bases at J, with 16 bases between the two ends. Germline CDR1 is SGHTA and CDR2 is FQGNSA. CDR3 sequence reads: CASSFSAPGEEAFF. DNA for the CDR3: TGTGCCAGCAGCTTTAGTGCCCCTGGGGAGGAAGCTTTCTTT.

V gene TRBV20-1 combines with J gene TRBJ2-7; tentative D call: TRBD1 (5 bases). V gave up 4 bases and J gave up 0 bases, with 19 bases separating them. The germline V gene has CDR1 DFQATT and CDR2 SNEGSKA (reference sequence). This CDR3 has 16 amino acids. In DNA, the CDR3 is TGCAGTGCTACCAGTATGACAGATAACAACTCCTACGAGCAGTACTTC. Translation gives CSATSMTDNNSYEQYF.

This clonotype was picked up a small number of times. The V and J genes are TRBV19 and TRBJ2-3; D gene ambiguous. CDR1 LNHDA and CDR2 SQIVND come from the germline V gene (reference sequence). The CDR3 spans 12 residues. Trimming cost V 3 bases and J 4 bases, with 5 bases left between them. CDR3 amino acids: CASSMSADTQYF. In DNA form, the CDR3 reads TGTGCCAGTAGTATGTCGGCAGATACGCAGTATTTT.

On this clonotype: Mismatch with germline at one junction end may stem from a read error. This chain connects TRBV5-6 to TRBJ1-3; D may be TRBD1 (6 bases). Germline CDR1 and CDR2: SGHDT and YYEEEE. The CDR3 sequence is 16 residues long. The CDR3 here is CASSGGGQTPGNSIYF. CDR3 nucleotide sequence: TGTGCCAGCAGCGGGGGGGGCCAGACTCCTGGAAACTCCATATATTTT.

This clonotype was counted ten times or more. This chain joins TRBV12-3 or TRBV12-4 and TRBJ2-3; D might be TRBD2 (6 bases). The length of the CDR3 is 16 residues. The V end lost 6 bases, the J end lost 2 bases, and 18 bases lay between the germline ends. The CDR3 sequence is CASSTRDLVSTDTQYF. CDR3 in DNA: TGTGCCAGCAGCACCAGGGACTTAGTGTCCACAGATACGCAGTATTTT.

V usage is TRBV4-1 and J usage is TRBJ1-1; D is undetermined. Trimming removed 0 bases from V and 3 bases from J, with 8 bases in between. The germline V gene encodes CDR1 MGHRA and CDR2 YSYEKL. The CDR3 sequence is 14 residues long. The CDR3 here is CASSQDKFDTEAFF. CDR3 nucleotide sequence: TGCGCCAGCAGCCAAGATAAGTTCGACACTGAAGCTTTCTTT.

CDR3 bases: TGTGCCAGCAGTTACAGGGACACCCAGGGGTACACTGAAGCTTTCTTT. Encoded protein: CASSYRDTQGYTEAFF. The rearrangement links TRBV6-2 or TRBV6-3 to TRBJ1-1, with TRBD1 as a possible D gene (6 bases). V dropped 2 bases and J dropped 3 bases, with 16 bases sitting between them. CDR1 MNHEY and CDR2 SVGEGT come from the germline V gene. The CDR3 length is 16 residues.

A word on this clonotype: The junction departs from the called germline gene at one end, perhaps through a read error. This rearrangement joins TRBV7-6 to TRBJ2-7; 8 bases match TRBD1. Germline loops: CDR1 SGHVS, CDR2 FNYEAQ. The CDR3 spans 14 residues. This CDR3 is CASSQMTGAYKQYF. DNA for the CDR3: TGTGCCAGCAGCCAAATGACAGGGGCCTACAAGCAGTACTTC.

This clonotype was counted only a few times. The V gene is TRBV5-8, the J gene TRBJ1-1; D perhaps matches TRBD1 (5 bases). Trimming left V 2 bases short and J 3 bases short, with 17 bases between. CDR1 and CDR2 from the germline V gene are SGHTS and YDEGEE. This CDR3 is built from 16 residues. CDR3 in DNA: TGTGCCAGCAGCTTAGGGGCGCAGATAATGTACACTGAAGCTTTCTTT. It is translated as CASSLGAQIMYTEAFF.

To note about this clonotype: At one boundary the junction diverges from the germline segment, which might be a read error. The chain carries TRBV4-3 and TRBJ2-7; possible D gene TRBD1, 6 bases. This CDR3 has 15 amino acids. Germline CDR1 is LGHNA and CDR2 is YSLEER. CDR3 sequence (DNA): TGCGCCAGCAGCCAAGACACACAGGGCGGCTACGCGCAGTACTTC. Translation gives CASSQDTQGGYAQYF.

This chain connects TRBV5-3 to TRBJ2-1, with D possibly TRBD2 on 6 matching bases. TRBV5-3 is treated as an ORF (open reading frame) with a function not yet certain. CDR3 length equals 13 residues. Deletions cut 8 bases from V and 10 bases from J, with 19 bases between. The DNA for the CDR3 is TGTGCCAGCAGCCCTAGCGAGAGTCCAGAGCAGTTCTTC. Amino acid sequence: CASSPSESPEQFF.

This chain links TRBV15 with TRBJ2-7; 7 bases line up with TRBD2. CDR1 LNHNV and CDR2 YYDKDF come from the germline V gene (reference sequence). CDR3 length equals 14 residues. Trimming at V came to 3 bases and at J to 7 bases, leaving 9 bases not matched to a gene. This CDR3 is CATSRGGLNWEQYF. The CDR3 region has the DNA TGTGCCACCAGCAGGGGAGGGCTCAACTGGGAGCAGTACTTC.

About this clonotype itself: A read error may be the cause here, since a much bigger clone is one base away. V and J are TRBV7-9 and TRBJ2-3; 7 positions match TRBD2. Germline CDR1 SEHNR, CDR2 FQNEAQ (reference sequence). CDR3 size: 15 residues. The CDR3 spells CAGSLMAGVADTQYF. In DNA form, the CDR3 reads TGTGCCGGCAGCTTAATGGCGGGAGTCGCGGATACGCAGTATTTT.

V usage is TRBV4-1 and J usage is TRBJ2-7; D uncertain. The length of the CDR3 is 13 residues. V was trimmed by 3 bases and J by 1 base, leaving 7 bases between them. Germline V gene data show CDR1 as MGHRA and CDR2 as YSYEKL. CDR3 coding DNA: TGCGCCAGCAGCCACCCAGGATCCTACGAGCAGTACTTC. Amino acid sequence: CASSHPGSYEQYF.

This clonotype was counted between two and nine times. J is TRBJ2-3 and V is TRBV7-9, with 11 bases identical to TRBD2. CDR3 size: 14 residues. Germline CDR1 SEHNR, CDR2 FQNEAQ (reference sequence). With V trimmed by 5 bases and J by 6 bases, 4 bases remained unmatched. The CDR3, as DNA: TGTGCCAGCAGCGATACTAGCGGGAGTGATACGCAGTATTTT. Its translation is CASSDTSGSDTQYF.

In its sample, this clonotype was seen a few times. The chain joins TRBV20-1 to TRBJ2-7; D not certain. Germline V gene lookup returns CDR1 DFQATT and CDR2 SNEGSKA (reference sequence). Deletions cut 6 bases from V and 0 bases from J, with 12 bases between. CDR3 length: 13 amino acids. CDR3: CSALSLSSYEQYF. The DNA of the CDR3 is TGCAGTGCCCTATCCCTATCCTCCTACGAGCAGTACTTC.

This clonotype was counted between two and nine times. This chain connects TRBV7-9 to TRBJ2-7; maybe TRBD2 (5 bases). CDR1 is SEHNR and CDR2 is FQNEAQ in the germline V gene (reference sequence). Trimming took 5 bases from V and 12 from J, leaving 14 bases between them. The CDR3 contains 11 residues. The CDR3 loop is CASSQDSDLYF. The CDR3 DNA reads as TGTGCCAGCAGCCAGGACTCAGATTTGTACTTC.